A selection of T cell receptor beta chains follows, all from one sample in a study of cytomegalovirus exposure and HLA in healthy donors. Assay: immunoSEQ multiplex PCR; the TCRdb copy retains only in-frame clones and omits some. This sample's table has approximately 110,000 clones. Sample: PBMCs. These receptors came from a man aged 35 to 55 in good health and CMV-seronegative. The CDR3 runs from the conserved cysteine through the conserved F or W. D genes are given only for firm matches.

V	J	D	DNA	CDR3
TRBV29-1	TRBJ1-2	TRBD1	TGCAGCGTTGTTCCCGGGACAGGGTATGGGTATGGCTACACCTTC	CSVVPGTGYGYGYTF
TRBV5-1	TRBJ2-7	TRBD1	TGCGCCAGCAGCTTGGACAGGGGTGGCGAGCAGTACTTC	CASSLDRGGEQYF
TRBV7-2	TRBJ1-5	TRBD1	TGTGCCAGCAGCTTAAGGGGACAGGGAAGTAATCAGCCCCAGCATTTT	CASSLRGQGSNQPQHF
TRBV4-2	TRBJ1-2	TRBD1	TGTGCCAGCAGCCAAGATCGTGGGGGACAGGGCTATGGCTACACCTTC	CASSQDRGGQGYGYTF
TRBV7-9	TRBJ1-5	TRBD1	TGTGCCAGCAGCTTCGGGGACAGGGGGAGCAATCAGCCCCAGCATTTT	CASSFGDRGSNQPQHF
TRBV12-5	TRBJ2-1	TRBD1	TGTGCTAGTGGACCACCCGGGACAGGCTACAATGAGCAGTTCTTC	CASGPPGTGYNEQFF
TRBV2	TRBJ1-2	NA	TGTGCCAGCAGTGAACTTTGGGAGGACCCAGACGGCTACACCTTC	CASSELWEDPDGYTF
TRBV13	TRBJ2-6	TRBD1	TGTGCCAGCAGCGCGGGACAGGCAATCTCTGGGGCCAACGTCCTGACTTTC	CASSAGQAISGANVLTF
TRBV5-6	TRBJ2-1	NA	TGTGCCAGCAGCTTTGCGGGCAGCTCCTACAATGAGCAGTTCTTC	CASSFAGSSYNEQFF
TRBV6-6	TRBJ2-1	TRBD2	TGTGCCAGCAGCTCCGGGACTAGCTTCTATGAGCAGTTCTTC	CASSSGTSFYEQFF
TRBV30	TRBJ1-1	TRBD1	TGTGCCTGGAGTCTCAGGGGGCAAACTGAAGCTTTCTTT	CAWSLRGQTEAFF
TRBV10-1	TRBJ2-5	TRBD2	TGCGCCAGCAGTGGTAGCGGGAGAATCCAAGAGACCCAGTACTTC	CASSGSGRIQETQYF
TRBV5-1	TRBJ2-1	NA	TGCGCCAGCAGCTTGGGACAGAGCTCCTACAATGAGCAGTTCTTC	CASSLGQSSYNEQFF
TRBV25-1	TRBJ1-1	NA	TGTGCCAGCAGTGAATGGGGTGAGGGAAACACTGAAGCTTTCTTT	CASSEWGEGNTEAFF
TRBV6-1	TRBJ1-6	TRBD1	TGTGCCAGCACCCTCTTAGGGACAGGCTATTCACCCCTCCACTTT	CASTLLGTGYSPLHF
TRBV19	TRBJ1-5	TRBD1	TGTGCCAGTAGTCCCGGACAGGCCCAAAATCAGCCCCAGCATTTT	CASSPGQAQNQPQHF
TRBV9	TRBJ2-5	TRBD1	TGTGCCAGCAGCGGGCAGGGGGATACCCAGTACTTC	CASSGQGDTQYF
TRBV11-2	TRBJ1-1	TRBD1	TGTGCCAGCAGCTTAGCGGGGACAGGGGGCACTGAAGCTTTCTTT	CASSLAGTGGTEAFF
TRBV10-3	TRBJ1-6	NA	TGTGCCATCAGAGACAGGCCGTACTCACCCCTCCACTTT	CAIRDRPYSPLHF
TRBV19	TRBJ2-7	NA	TGTGCCAGTAGTACTTTACAGGGTGGCCCCTACGAGCAGTACTTC	CASSTLQGGPYEQYF